Listed here are 11 T cell receptor beta chains from one sample, sequenced in a study of control samples from healthy donors and cancer patients. Clones were sequenced by immunoSEQ multiplex PCR, and TCRdb holds only the in-frame ones, with some missing. The sample records around 130,000 clones, under 90% being singletons. Sequencing input: PBMCs. The receptor source for this set is a man aged 50 to 59 with head and neck cancer.

The chain has TRBV28 and TRBJ2-7, with D tentatively TRBD2 (8 bases). Trimming left V 1 base short and J 0 bases short, with 16 bases between. This CDR3 spans 17 amino acids. CDR1 and CDR2 (germline): MDHEN, SYDVKM. The CDR3, as DNA: TGTGCCAGCAGTTTATTAGGGGGCGGGAGGACCTCCTACGAGCAGTACTTC. It encodes CASSLLGGGRTSYEQYF.

The chain links TRBV6-5 to TRBJ1-4; tentatively, D is TRBD1 (6 bases). Germline V gives CDR1 MNHEY, CDR2 SVGAGI. V was cut by 0 bases and J by 7 bases, with 12 bases left in between. The CDR3 covers 15 residues. CDR3 in amino acids: CASSYSRGGGEKLFF. The CDR3 bases are TGTGCCAGCAGTTACTCGAGGGGGGGAGGTGAAAAACTGTTTTTT.

This clone was seen only once. The chain recombines TRBV28 with TRBJ1-2, with 7 bases lining up with TRBD1. Germline-derived CDR1 and CDR2 are MDHEN and SYDVKM. V dropped 5 bases and J dropped 4; count of bases not matched to a gene: 7. The CDR3 runs to 14 residues. CDR3 coding DNA: TGTGCCAGCAGTCCCGGACAGGCCACCTATGGCTACACCTTC. Its protein is CASSPGQATYGYTF.

CDR3 sequence (DNA): TGTGCCAGCCTGGGGGACAGCAACCTAGGATGGGGGGAGACCCAGTACTTC. This codes for CASLGDSNLGWGETQYF. The rearrangement links TRBV19 to TRBJ2-5; 7 bases align to TRBD1. This CDR3 region has 17 residues. After removal of 9 bases from V and 5 bases from J, the junction contained 21 bases not matched to a gene. CDR1 is LNHDA, CDR2 SQIVND, per germline (reference sequence).

In its sample, this clone was seen a few times. Here the CDR3 DNA reads TGTGCCAGCAGCTTAGAGGGCATGAACACTGAAGCTTTCTTT. It specifies CASSLEGMNTEAFF. V usage is TRBV7-9 and J usage is TRBJ1-1; D remains ambiguous. Trimming stripped 1 base from V and 0 bases from J, with 6 bases between. Germline V gene sequence: CDR1 SEHNR, CDR2 FQNEAQ (reference sequence). This CDR3 has 14 amino acids.

The rearrangement uses TRBV4-1 and TRBJ2-3, with 13 bases that match TRBD2. Germline assignment: CDR1 MGHRA and CDR2 YSYEKL. Germline trimming cut 1 base from V and 3 bases from J; bases unmatched to any gene: 1. The length of the CDR3 is 16 residues. CDR3 bases: TGCGCCAGCAGCCAAGGGACTAGCGGGAGAACAGATACGCAGTATTTT. It is translated as CASSQGTSGRTDTQYF.

V is TRBV11-1 and J is TRBJ2-7, with D possibly matching TRBD2 (6 bases). The CDR3 contains 15 residues. Germline lookup yields CDR1 SGHAT and CDR2 FQDESV (reference sequence). Trimming pared 1 base from V and 1 base from J, leaving 11 bases between. CDR3 bases: TGTGCCAGCAGCTTAGACGGGGGATTATCCTACGAGCAGTACTTC. This sequence encodes CASSLDGGLSYEQYF.

The rearrangement links TRBV4-1 to TRBJ2-2, with D perhaps TRBD2 (5 bases). The length of the CDR3 is 17 residues. V lost 5 bases and J 3 bases, leaving 19 bases between the germline ends. Germline CDR1 is MGHRA and CDR2 is YSYEKL. The CDR3 DNA reads as TGCGCCAGCAGCACAACGGGAAGGAGACGGGACACCGGGGAGCTGTTTTTT. It translates to CASSTTGRRRDTGELFF.

The rearrangement uses TRBV6-5 and TRBJ1-2; 8 bases align to TRBD1. V shed 5 bases and J 8 bases; nucleotides not matched to a gene: 13. CDR3 length: 15 residues. The germline CDR1 and CDR2 sequences are MNHEY and SVGAGI. CDR3 in DNA: TGTGCCAGCAGTCAACGGACAGGGTGGGGAGACGGCTACACCTTC. Its protein is CASSQRTGWGDGYTF.

J is TRBJ2-7 and V is TRBV5-4; 7 nucleotides match TRBD1. With 0 bases clipped from V and 3 bases from J, the junction kept 6 bases outside the gene matches. The CDR3 is made up of 15 amino acids. CDR1 is SGHNT, CDR2 YYREEE, per germline (reference sequence). CDR3 nucleotides: TGTGCCAGCAGCTTGGAAGGGACAGCCGACTACGAGCAGTACTTC. Protein product: CASSLEGTADYEQYF. Full variable domain (missing parts from reference TRBV5-4 and TRBJ2-7): ETGVTQSPTHLIKTRGQQVTLRCSSQSGHNTVSWYQQALGQGPQFIFQYYREEENGRGNFPPRFSGLQFPNYSSELNVNALELDDSALYLCASSLEGTADYEQYFGPGTRLTVT.

The rearrangement links TRBV28 to TRBJ2-5, with D perhaps matching TRBD1 or TRBD2 (6 bases each). V shed 2 bases and J shed 5 bases, with 12 bases lying between them. The CDR3 has 14 amino acids. The germline V gene has CDR1 MDHEN and CDR2 SYDVKM. The CDR3 DNA reads as TGTGCCAGCAGTTTAAGGGGGGTCGGGGAGACCCAGTACTTC. Its translation: CASSLRGVGETQYF. Full variable domain (rest looked up from reference TRBV28 and TRBJ2-5): DVKVTQSSRYLVKRTGEKVFLECVQDMDHENMFWYRQDPGLGLRLIYFSYDVKMKEKGDIPEGYSVSREKKERFSLILESASTNQTSMYLCASSLRGVGETQYFGPGTRLLVL.